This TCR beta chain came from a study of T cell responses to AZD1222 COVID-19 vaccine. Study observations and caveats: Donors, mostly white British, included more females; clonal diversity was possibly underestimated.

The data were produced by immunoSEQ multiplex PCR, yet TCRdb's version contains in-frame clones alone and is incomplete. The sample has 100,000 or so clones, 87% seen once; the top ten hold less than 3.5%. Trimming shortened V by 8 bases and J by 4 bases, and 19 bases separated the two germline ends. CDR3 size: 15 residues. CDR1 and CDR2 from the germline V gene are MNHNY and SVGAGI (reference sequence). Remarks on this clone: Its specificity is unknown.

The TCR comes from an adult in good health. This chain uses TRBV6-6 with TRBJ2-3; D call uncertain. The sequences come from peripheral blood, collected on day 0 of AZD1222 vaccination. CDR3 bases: TGTGCCAGCCATACAACTCAAGTATTTTCAGATACGCAGTATTTT. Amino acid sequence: CASHTTQVFSDTQYF.